This T cell receptor beta chain was found in a study of CD8 T cells in ankylosing spondylitis. This clonotype has more than one count but fewer than ten. Germline V gives CDR1 MNHEY, CDR2 SMNVEV (reference sequence). The CDR3 covers 14 residues. V was trimmed by 3 bases and J by 4 bases, leaving 10 bases between them. One entry per CDR3 protein results from TCRdb running MiXCR on the 5' RACE reads. The table has some 150,000 distinct CDR3 sequences, 40% to 50% seen once. The origin of this receptor is a male donor with ankylosing spondylitis. The chain carries TRBV27 and TRBJ2-1; D is undetermined. Sequencing was done on a sample of synovial fluid, either unsorted or a sorted T cell fraction (not recorded which). CDR3 bases: TGTGCCAGCAGTTTTAGTTTTTCATACAATGAGCAGTTCTTC. This gives the protein CASSFSFSYNEQFF.